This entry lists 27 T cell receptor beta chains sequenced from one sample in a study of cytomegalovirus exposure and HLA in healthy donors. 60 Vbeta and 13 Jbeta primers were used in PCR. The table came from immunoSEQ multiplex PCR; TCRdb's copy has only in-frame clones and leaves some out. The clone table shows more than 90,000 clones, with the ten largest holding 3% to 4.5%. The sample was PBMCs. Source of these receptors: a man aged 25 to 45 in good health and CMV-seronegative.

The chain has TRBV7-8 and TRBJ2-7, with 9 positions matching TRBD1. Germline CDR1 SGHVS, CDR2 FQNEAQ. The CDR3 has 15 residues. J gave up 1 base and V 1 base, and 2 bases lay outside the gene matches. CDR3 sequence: CASSLDGQGSYEQYF. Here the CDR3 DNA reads TGTGCCAGCAGCTTAGACGGACAGGGGTCCTACGAGCAGTACTTC.

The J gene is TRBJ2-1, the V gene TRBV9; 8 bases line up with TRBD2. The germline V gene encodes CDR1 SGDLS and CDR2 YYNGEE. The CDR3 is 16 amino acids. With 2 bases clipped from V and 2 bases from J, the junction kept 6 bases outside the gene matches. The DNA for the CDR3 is TGTGCCAGCAGCGTGGCGGGGGGTGTGACCTACAATGAGCAGTTCTTC. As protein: CASSVAGGVTYNEQFF.

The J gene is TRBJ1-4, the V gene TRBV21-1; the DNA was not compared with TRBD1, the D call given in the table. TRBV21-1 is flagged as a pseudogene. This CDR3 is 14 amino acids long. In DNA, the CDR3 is TGTGCCAGCAGCTACCAAAGACAGGATGAAAAACTGTTTTTT. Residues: CASSYQRQDEKLFF.

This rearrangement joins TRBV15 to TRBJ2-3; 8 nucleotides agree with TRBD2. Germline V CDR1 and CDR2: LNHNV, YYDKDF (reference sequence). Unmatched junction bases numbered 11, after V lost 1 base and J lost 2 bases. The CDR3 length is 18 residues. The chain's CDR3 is CATSRGGGGGSFTDTQYF. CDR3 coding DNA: TGTGCCACCAGCAGAGGAGGAGGCGGGGGGAGTTTCACAGATACGCAGTATTTT.

The CDR3 loop reads CAISEGDSSYNEQFF. The CDR3 nucleotides are TGTGCCATCAGTGAGGGGGACAGCTCCTACAATGAGCAGTTCTTC. This chain uses TRBV10-3 with TRBJ2-1; the match to TRBD1 covers 7 bases. Per the germline V gene, CDR1 is ENHRY and CDR2 is SYGVKD. J gave up 0 bases and V 2 bases, and 1 base lay outside the gene matches. The CDR3 length is 15 residues.

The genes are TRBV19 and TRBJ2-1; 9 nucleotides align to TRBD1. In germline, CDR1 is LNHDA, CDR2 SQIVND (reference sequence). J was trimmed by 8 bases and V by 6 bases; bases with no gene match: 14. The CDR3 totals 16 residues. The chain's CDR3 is CASSRSDRGKDHEQFF. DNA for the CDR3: TGTGCCAGTAGCCGAAGTGACAGGGGGAAAGACCATGAGCAGTTCTTC.

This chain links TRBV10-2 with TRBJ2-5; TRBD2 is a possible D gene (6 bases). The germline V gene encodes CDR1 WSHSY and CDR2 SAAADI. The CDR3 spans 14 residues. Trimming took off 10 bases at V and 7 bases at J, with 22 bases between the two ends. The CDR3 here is CAIGGNSGGGTQYF. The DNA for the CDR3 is TGCGCCATCGGCGGTAATAGCGGTGGGGGGACCCAGTACTTC.

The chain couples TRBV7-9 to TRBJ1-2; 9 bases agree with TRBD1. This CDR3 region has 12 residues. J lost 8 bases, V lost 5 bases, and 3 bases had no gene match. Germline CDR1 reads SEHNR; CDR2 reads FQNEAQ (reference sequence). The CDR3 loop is CASSLTGGGYTF. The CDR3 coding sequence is TGTGCCAGCAGCCTTACAGGGGGCGGCTACACCTTC.

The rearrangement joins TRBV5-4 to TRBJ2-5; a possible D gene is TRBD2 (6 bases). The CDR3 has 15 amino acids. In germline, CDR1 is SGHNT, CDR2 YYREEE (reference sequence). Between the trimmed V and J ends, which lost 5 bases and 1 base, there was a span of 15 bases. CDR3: CASRRGLVSQETQYF. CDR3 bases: TGTGCCAGCAGGCGGGGACTCGTTTCCCAAGAGACCCAGTACTTC.

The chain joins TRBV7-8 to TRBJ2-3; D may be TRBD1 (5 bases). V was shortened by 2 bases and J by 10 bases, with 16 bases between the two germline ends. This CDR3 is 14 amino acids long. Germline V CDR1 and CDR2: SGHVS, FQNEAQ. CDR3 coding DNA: TGTGCCAGCAGCTTATTGTCTTCAGGGAAGGCGCAGTATTTT. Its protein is CASSLLSSGKAQYF.

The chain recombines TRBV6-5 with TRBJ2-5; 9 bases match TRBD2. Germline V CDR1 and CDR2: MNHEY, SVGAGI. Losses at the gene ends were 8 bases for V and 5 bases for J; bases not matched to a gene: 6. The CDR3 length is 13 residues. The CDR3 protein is CASRSGGRETQYF. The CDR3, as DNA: TGTGCCAGCCGTAGCGGGGGCCGGGAGACCCAGTACTTC.

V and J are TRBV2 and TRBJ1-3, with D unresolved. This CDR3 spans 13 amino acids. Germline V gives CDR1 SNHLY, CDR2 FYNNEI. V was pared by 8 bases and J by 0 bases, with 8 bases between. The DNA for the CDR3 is TGTGCCAGCGGGCCCAACTCTGGAAACACCATATATTTT. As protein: CASGPNSGNTIYF.

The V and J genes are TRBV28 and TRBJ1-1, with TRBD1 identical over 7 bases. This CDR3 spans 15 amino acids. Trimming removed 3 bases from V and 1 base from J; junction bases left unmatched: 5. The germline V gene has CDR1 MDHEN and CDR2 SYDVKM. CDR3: CASSFRTGGNTEAFF. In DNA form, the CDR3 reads TGTGCCAGCAGTTTTAGGACAGGTGGGAACACTGAAGCTTTCTTT.

The chain's CDR3 is CSVGTENIQYF. CDR3 coding DNA: TGCAGCGTGGGGACTGAAAACATTCAGTACTTC. The V gene is TRBV29-1, the J gene TRBJ2-4; weak D call: TRBD2 (6 bases). Germline lookup yields CDR1 SQVTM and CDR2 ANQGSEA. This CDR3 spans 11 amino acids. V lost 6 bases to trimming and J lost 5 bases, with 8 bases between them.

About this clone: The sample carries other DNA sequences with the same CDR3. The DNA for the CDR3 is TGTGCCAGCAGTTTATACAGGGGCTCCTACGAGCAGTACTTC. Translating gives CASSLYRGSYEQYF. V usage is TRBV5-4 and J usage is TRBJ2-7; 7 positions match TRBD1. Germline loops: CDR1 SGHNT, CDR2 YYREEE (reference sequence). This CDR3 comprises 14 residues. J was trimmed by 0 bases and V by 5 bases; bases with no gene match: 5.

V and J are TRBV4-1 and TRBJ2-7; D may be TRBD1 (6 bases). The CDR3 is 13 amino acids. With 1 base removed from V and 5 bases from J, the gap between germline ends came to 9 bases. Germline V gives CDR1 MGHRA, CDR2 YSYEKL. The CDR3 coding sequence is TGCGCCAGCAGCCAAGGTAGGACAGACGAGCAGTACTTC. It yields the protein CASSQGRTDEQYF.

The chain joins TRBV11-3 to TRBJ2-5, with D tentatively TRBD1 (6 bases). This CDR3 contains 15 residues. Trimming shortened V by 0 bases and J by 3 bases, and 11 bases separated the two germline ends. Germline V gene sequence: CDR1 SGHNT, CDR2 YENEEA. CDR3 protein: CASSLDGTGKETQYF. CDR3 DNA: TGTGCCAGCAGCTTAGATGGCACAGGGAAAGAGACCCAGTACTTC.

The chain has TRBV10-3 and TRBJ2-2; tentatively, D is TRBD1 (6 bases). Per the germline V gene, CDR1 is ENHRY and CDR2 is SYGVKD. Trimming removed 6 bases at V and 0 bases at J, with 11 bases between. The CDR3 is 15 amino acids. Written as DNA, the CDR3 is TGTGCCATCAGGACCCAGGGGTCGAACACCGGGGAGCTGTTTTTT. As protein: CAIRTQGSNTGELFF.

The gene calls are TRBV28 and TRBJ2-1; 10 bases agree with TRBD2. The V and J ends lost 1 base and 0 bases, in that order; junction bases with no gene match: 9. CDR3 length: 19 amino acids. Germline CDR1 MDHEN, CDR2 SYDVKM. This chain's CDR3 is CASSLSASGGQTSYNEQFF. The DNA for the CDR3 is TGTGCCAGCAGTTTATCTGCTAGCGGGGGACAAACCTCCTACAATGAGCAGTTCTTC. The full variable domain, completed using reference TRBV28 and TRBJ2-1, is DVKVTQSSRYLVKRTGEKVFLECVQDMDHENMFWYRQDPGLGLRLIYFSYDVKMKEKGDIPEGYSVSREKKERFSLILESASTNQTSMYLCASSLSASGGQTSYNEQFFGPGTRLTVL.

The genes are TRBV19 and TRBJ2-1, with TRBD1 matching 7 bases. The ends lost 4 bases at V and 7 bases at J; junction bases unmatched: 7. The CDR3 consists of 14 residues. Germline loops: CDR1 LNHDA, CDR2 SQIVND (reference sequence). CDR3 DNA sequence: TGTGCCAGTAGTACCCAACAGGGGTGGAATGAGCAGTTCTTC. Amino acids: CASSTQQGWNEQFF.

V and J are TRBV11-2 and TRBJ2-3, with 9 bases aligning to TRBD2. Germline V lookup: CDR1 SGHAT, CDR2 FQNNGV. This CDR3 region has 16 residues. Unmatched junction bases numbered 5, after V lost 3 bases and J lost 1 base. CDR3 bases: TGTGCCAGCAGCTTGGGAGCGGGGGGTGGCACAGATACGCAGTATTTT. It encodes CASSLGAGGGTDTQYF.

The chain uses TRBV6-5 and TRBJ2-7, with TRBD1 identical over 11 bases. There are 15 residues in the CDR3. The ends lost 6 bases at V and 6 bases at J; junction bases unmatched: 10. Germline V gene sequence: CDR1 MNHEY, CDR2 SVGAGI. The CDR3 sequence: CASSQPGTGGREQYF. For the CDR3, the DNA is TGTGCCAGCAGCCAGCCCGGGACAGGGGGACGCGAGCAGTACTTC.

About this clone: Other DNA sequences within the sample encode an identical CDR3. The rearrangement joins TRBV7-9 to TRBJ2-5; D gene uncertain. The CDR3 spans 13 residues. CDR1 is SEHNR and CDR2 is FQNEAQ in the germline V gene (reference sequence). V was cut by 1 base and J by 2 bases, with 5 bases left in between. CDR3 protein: CASSLGQQETQYF. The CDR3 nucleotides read TGTGCCAGCAGCTTAGGGCAGCAAGAGACCCAGTACTTC.

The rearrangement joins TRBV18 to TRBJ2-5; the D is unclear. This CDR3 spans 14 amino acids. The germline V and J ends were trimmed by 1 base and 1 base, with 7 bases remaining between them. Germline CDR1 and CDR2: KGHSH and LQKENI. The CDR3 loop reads CASSPRSSQETQYF. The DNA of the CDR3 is TGTGCCAGCTCACCACGAAGCTCCCAAGAGACCCAGTACTTC.

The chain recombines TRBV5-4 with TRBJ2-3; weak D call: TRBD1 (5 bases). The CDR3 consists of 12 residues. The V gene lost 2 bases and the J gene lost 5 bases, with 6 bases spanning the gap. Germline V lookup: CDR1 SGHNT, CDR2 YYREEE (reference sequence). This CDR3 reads CASSFQGDTQYF. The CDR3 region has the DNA TGTGCCAGCAGCTTTCAGGGAGATACGCAGTATTTT.

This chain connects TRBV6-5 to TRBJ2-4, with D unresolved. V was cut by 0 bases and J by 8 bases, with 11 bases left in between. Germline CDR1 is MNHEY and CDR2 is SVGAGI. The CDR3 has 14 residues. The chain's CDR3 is CASSYSASADIQYF. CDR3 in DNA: TGTGCCAGCAGTTACTCCGCGTCCGCGGACATTCAGTACTTC.

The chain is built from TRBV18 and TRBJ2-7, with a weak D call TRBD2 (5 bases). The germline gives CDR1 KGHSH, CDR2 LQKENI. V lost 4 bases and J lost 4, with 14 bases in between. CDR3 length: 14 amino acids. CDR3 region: CASSLGLAGYEQYF. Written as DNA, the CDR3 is TGTGCCAGCTCACTAGGACTTGCTGGATACGAGCAGTACTTC.